This paragraph covers one T cell receptor beta chain sequence. What it recognizes is unknown. Using immunoSEQ multiplex PCR, the repertoire was profiled, and TCRdb retains in-frame clones only, with some absent. The sample carries about 350,000 clones, over 75% recorded once. This sample is part of a study of Ad26.COV2.S vaccination and SARS-CoV-2 variants. Study results and caveats: Among vaccine recipients, spike-specific TCR breadth exceeded that of placebo recipients.

Treatment: 19 received Ad26.COV2.S at low or high dose, single or two shots; 5 received placebo; per-sample allocation not given. The investigators took samples on day 63 after the first vaccine or placebo injection. Looked up from germline, CDR1 is MNHEY and CDR2 is SVGAGI. V lost 0 bases to trimming and J lost 6 bases, with 8 bases between them. The CDR3 contains 13 residues. The receptor's source is a person between 18 and 65 years old who received the Ad26.COV2.S COVID-19 vaccine or a placebo. The chain uses TRBV6-5 and TRBJ1-1; D not resolved. The starting material was peripheral blood, obtained in a trial of Ad26.COV2.S vaccine versus placebo. The CDR3 DNA follows: TGTGCCAGCAGTTACTCCCCGAGGTCTGAAGCTTTCTTT. Amino acids: CASSYSPRSEAFF.